Given below is one TCR beta chain in context. Its antigen is currently unknown. V was trimmed by 0 bases and J by 5 bases, leaving 7 bases between them. CDR3 size: 13 residues. In germline, CDR1 is MGHRA, CDR2 YSYEKL. In TCRdb, the PCR reads were re-called with MiXCR into one record per CDR3 protein. The top ten hold around 0.84% of the sample, which has a few hundred thousand distinct CDR3 sequences, about 22% seen once. The data originate from a study of molecular identifiers for immune sequencing clone quantification. General study findings and limits: Over 99% of effector molecules, yet under 1% of naive-cell molecules, were held by clones above 20 RNA copies. Detection of one spiked Jurkat cell's TCR RNA reportedly worked in 1 million or so naive cells. Same-barcode identical TCR molecules could make highly expanded clones look smaller than they are.

Sorting selected naive CD8 T cells with a CD8+CD4-CCR7+CD45RA+ phenotype. The TCR sequence derives from a human donor in good health. Some libraries in this study had Jurkat cell RNA spiked in. The sample comprised naive CD8+ T cells from blood, with Jurkat cell RNA spiked in. Subset indicated: FACS-sorted CD8+CD4-CCR7+CD45RA+ naive T cells. The J gene is TRBJ1-1, the V gene TRBV4-1; no clear D. The CDR3 here is CASSQDYETEAFF. The CDR3 DNA follows: TGCGCCAGCAGCCAAGATTACGAAACTGAAGCTTTCTTT.